The rows below give T cell receptor beta chains drawn from one sample of a study of blood T cell repertoires in COVID-19. Profiling relied on immunoSEQ multiplex PCR, and the TCRdb table lists in-frame clones only, not all of them. The sample carries about 380,000 clones, 70% to 85% recorded once. Sequencing used peripheral blood. These receptors all come from a human donor with acute or convalescent COVID-19. The donor label of this sample is uncertain. Each CDR3 is given with its conserved first and last residue. A D gene is named only where the DNA matches it firmly. The size field is filled for only some rows; it gives once, few, many or a size class.

v_gene,abundance,d_gene,j_gene,CDR3nt,CDR3aa
TRBV18,-,-,TRBJ1-1,TGTGCCAGCTCATATGACCAGGGCAGGGACACTGAAGCTTTCTTT,CASSYDQGRDTEAFF
TRBV7-6,-,-,TRBJ2-7,TGTGCCAGCAGCCAAATCGGGGGGCAGTATTCCTACGAGCAGTACTTC,CASSQIGGQYSYEQYF
TRBV5-1,once,-,TRBJ2-5,TGCGCCAGCAGCTTGGTTACGGGATCATTCGCAAGTGAGACCCAGTACTTC,CASSLVTGSFASETQYF
TRBV28,-,TRBD1,TRBJ2-1,TGTGCCAGCAGTCTCGGTCCGGGACAGCGCAATGAGCAGTTCTTC,CASSLGPGQRNEQFF
TRBV5-1,-,-,TRBJ2-7,TGCGCCAGCAGCACGACTAGTCCCCCCGGCGAGCAGTACTTC,CASSTTSPPGEQYF
TRBV30,-,TRBD2,TRBJ2-1,TGTGCCTGGAGTGTACGGCTAGCGGAGCCGAATGAGCAGTTCTTC,CAWSVRLAEPNEQFF
TRBV18,-,TRBD1,TRBJ2-5,TGTGCCAGCTCACCAATGGGGAAGGGGACAGCACAAGAGACCCAGTACTTC,CASSPMGKGTAQETQYF
TRBV2,-,TRBD2,TRBJ2-5,TGTGCCAGCAGTGGCGGGAGGGCAGAGACCCAGTACTTC,CASSGGRAETQYF
TRBV9,-,-,TRBJ1-1,TGTGCCAGCAGCGCGGAGGGCAGGAACACTGAAGCTTTCTTT,CASSAEGRNTEAFF
TRBV28,once,TRBD1,TRBJ2-5,TGTGCCAGCAGTCTCGACAGGGGTGGCCAGTACTTC,CASSLDRGGQYF
TRBV6-5,-,TRBD2,TRBJ2-2,TGTGCCAGCAGTTACGGCGGTAGCGGGAGCTACGGGGAGCTGTTTTTT,CASSYGGSGSYGELFF
TRBV5-1,-,TRBD2,TRBJ2-4,TGCGCCAGCAGCTTGGGACTAGCGGGAGGGATATTAGCCAAAAACATTCAGTACTTC,CASSLGLAGGILAKNIQYF
TRBV3-1/TRBV3-2,-,TRBD1,TRBJ1-2,TGTGCCAGCAACCATAAACAGGGGGCTTATGGCTACACCTTC,CASNHKQGAYGYTF
TRBV21-1,-,-,TRBJ1-3,TGTGCCAGCAGCAAAGGGGGCCGTCGGTATAAGGCCATATATTTT,CASSKGGRRYKAIYF
TRBV5-5,-,TRBD1,TRBJ2-3,TGTGCCAGCAGCTCGGGGACAGGGACAGATACGCAGTATTTT,CASSSGTGTDTQYF
TRBV7-2,-,-,TRBJ2-3,TGTGCCAGCAGCTTAGTTGGAGGGACGGATACGCAGTATTTT,CASSLVGGTDTQYF
TRBV6-5,-,-,TRBJ1-2,TGTGCCACACAGCAAGGGGCAGCCGTTAACTATGGCTACACCTTC,CATQQGAAVNYGYTF
TRBV6-5,-,-,TRBJ2-7,TGTGCCAGCAGTTACACAGGCTACGAGCAGTACTTC,CASSYTGYEQYF
TRBV12-3/TRBV12-4,-,TRBD1,TRBJ1-2,TGTGCCAGCAGTTTAGGACAGGGCAGTTACACCTTC,CASSLGQGSYTF
TRBV18,-,-,TRBJ1-6,TGTGCCAGCTCGATCGATCAAGTCGGGGTAAGGAGAAATTCACCCCTCCACTTT,CASSIDQVGVRRNSPLHF
TRBV19,few,TRBD2,TRBJ2-3,TGTGCCAGTAGTATGTATATGGGGCTAGCGGGAGATACAGATACGCAGTATTTT,CASSMYMGLAGDTDTQYF
TRBV12-3/TRBV12-4,-,-,TRBJ1-1,TGTGCCAGCAGTTTAGACTCGAACACTGAAGCTTTCTTT,CASSLDSNTEAFF
TRBV18,-,-,TRBJ1-2,TGTGCCAGCTCACCTACCGGGATTGTCGGAGGCTACACCTTC,CASSPTGIVGGYTF
TRBV7-9,-,-,TRBJ1-1,TGTGCCAGCAGCTTATCGTCGAGCACTGAAGCTTTCTTT,CASSLSSSTEAFF
TRBV29-1,-,-,TRBJ1-2,TGCAGCGTTGACCTACGGGGGATATCTAACTATGGCTACACCTTC,CSVDLRGISNYGYTF
TRBV24-1,-,TRBD2,TRBJ2-1,TGTGCCACCGGGACCGGGACTAGCGGGAGCAATGAGCAGTTCTTC,CATGTGTSGSNEQFF
TRBV24-1,-,TRBD2,TRBJ2-1,TGTGCCACCAGTGACCCTACAGCGGGGGGGCCCAAAAACAATGAGCAGTTCTTC,CATSDPTAGGPKNNEQFF
TRBV28,once,-,TRBJ1-2,TGTGCCAGCAGTTTAACCAGTCCCTATGGCTACACCTTC,CASSLTSPYGYTF
TRBV5-1,-,-,TRBJ1-1,TGCGCCAGCAATCGGAGGGTCGGAACAACCACTGAAGCTTTCTTT,CASNRRVGTTTEAFF
TRBV3-1/TRBV3-2,-,-,TRBJ2-6,TGTGCCAGCAGCCAATGGACACATTCTGGGGCCAACGTCCTGACTTTC,CASSQWTHSGANVLTF
TRBV5-1,-,-,TRBJ1-4,TGCGCCAGCAGCTTGGGGAGTGGGACTAATGAAAAACTGTTTTTT,CASSLGSGTNEKLFF
TRBV6-5,-,-,TRBJ1-2,TGTGCCAGCAGTTACTCCAGGGGAAGCTATGGCTACACCTTC,CASSYSRGSYGYTF
TRBV7-8,few,-,TRBJ2-1,TGTGCCAGCAGCTTAGCGGTACGGTTCTCCTACAATGAGCAGTTCTTC,CASSLAVRFSYNEQFF
TRBV5-8,-,TRBD1,TRBJ1-1,TGTGCCAGCAAGTTAGGTGTCAGGGGGAAGGTGAACACTGAAGCTTTCTTT,CASKLGVRGKVNTEAFF
TRBV3-1/TRBV3-2,few,TRBD2,TRBJ2-7,TGTGCCAGCAGCCAAGTTCGGTCCGGGACTAGCGGTATGAGCTCCTACGAGCAGTACTTC,CASSQVRSGTSGMSSYEQYF
TRBV28,few,-,TRBJ1-2,TGTGCCAGCAGTACGGGGGGACGGAGCGGGGCGGGTGGCTACACCTTC,CASSTGGRSGAGGYTF
TRBV2,-,TRBD1,TRBJ1-2,TGTGCCAGCACCTCGGAATGGACAGGGGCTAACTATGGCTACACCTTC,CASTSEWTGANYGYTF
TRBV5-6,-,-,TRBJ2-2,TGTGCCAGCAGCTTTACTTGGCAGGTCAACACCGGGGAGCTGTTTTTT,CASSFTWQVNTGELFF
TRBV21-1,-,-,TRBJ2-7,TGTGCCAGCAGCGCTCAACAGGGGTCCGACTTCTACGAGCAGTACTTC,CASSAQQGSDFYEQYF
TRBV7-2,-,TRBD2,TRBJ2-3,TGTGCCAGCAGCCCCGATGGGACTAGCGGGGCGACAGATACGCAGTATTTT,CASSPDGTSGATDTQYF
TRBV30,-,-,TRBJ2-1,TGTGCCTGGAGTGTACTGTACGCCTACAATGAGCAGTTCTTC,CAWSVLYAYNEQFF
TRBV18,once,-,TRBJ1-5,TGTGCCAGCTCGCGGGGGGTTTATCAGCCCCAGCATTTT,CASSRGVYQPQHF
TRBV28,-,-,TRBJ1-6,TGTGCCAGCAGTTTGGCCGATACAGGGAATTCACCCCTCCACTTT,CASSLADTGNSPLHF
TRBV18,-,-,TRBJ2-4,TGTGCCAGCTCACTCGACGGACTAGCCAAAAACATTCAGTACTTC,CASSLDGLAKNIQYF
TRBV5-1,-,TRBD2,TRBJ2-2,TGCGCCACCAGCCTCGGGCCTAGCGGGGGGGCAAACACCGGGGAGCTGTTTTTT,CATSLGPSGGANTGELFF
TRBV6-5,-,TRBD1,TRBJ1-6,TGTGCCAGCAGGGGACAGGCAAATTCACCCCTCCACTTT,CASRGQANSPLHF
TRBV30,-,-,TRBJ1-3,TGTGCCTGGAGCAGGGAAGTGAGTCCCGGAAACACCATATATTTT,CAWSREVSPGNTIYF
TRBV19,once,-,TRBJ2-5,TGTGCCAGTAGTATCACCACTCCGCCATGGACCCAGTACTTC,CASSITTPPWTQYF
TRBV6-1,-,-,TRBJ1-4,TGTGCCAGCAGTGAGGAGGTTGAAAAACTGTTTTTT,CASSEEVEKLFF
TRBV6-2/TRBV6-3,-,TRBD1,TRBJ1-1,TGTGCCAGCAGTTCCGGACGCGGGACAGGGAACACTGAAGCTTTCTTT,CASSSGRGTGNTEAFF
TRBV7-9,-,-,TRBJ1-2,TGTGCCAGCAGCCCAATATCCGGGTCGTATGGCTACACCTTC,CASSPISGSYGYTF
TRBV9,-,TRBD1,TRBJ2-7,TGTGCCAGCAGCGCCGGGACGGGACAGCTTGATGAGCAGTACTTC,CASSAGTGQLDEQYF
TRBV29-1,-,-,TRBJ1-1,TGCAGCGTTGATGGGAGGAACACTGAAGCTTTCTTT,CSVDGRNTEAFF